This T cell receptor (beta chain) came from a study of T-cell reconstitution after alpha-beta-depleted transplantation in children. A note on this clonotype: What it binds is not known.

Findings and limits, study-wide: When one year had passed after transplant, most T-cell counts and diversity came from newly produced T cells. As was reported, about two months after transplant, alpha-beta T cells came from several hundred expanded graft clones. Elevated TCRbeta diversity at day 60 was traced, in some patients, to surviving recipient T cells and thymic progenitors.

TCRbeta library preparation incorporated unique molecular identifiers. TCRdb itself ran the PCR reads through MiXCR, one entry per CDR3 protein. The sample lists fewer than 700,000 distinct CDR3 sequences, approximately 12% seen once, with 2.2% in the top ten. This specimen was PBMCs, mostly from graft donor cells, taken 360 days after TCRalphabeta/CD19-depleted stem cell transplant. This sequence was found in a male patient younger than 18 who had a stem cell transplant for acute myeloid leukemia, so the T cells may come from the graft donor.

CDR3 bases: TGCGCCAGCAGCTCTCTGTACCGGGAGGCATACAATGAGCAGTTCTTC. This sequence encodes CASSSLYREAYNEQFF. J is TRBJ2-1 and V is TRBV5-1, with 7 nucleotides matching TRBD2. J lost 4 bases, V lost 3 bases, and 10 bases had no gene match. The CDR3 is made up of 16 amino acids. From germline, CDR1 is SGHRS and CDR2 YFSETQ.